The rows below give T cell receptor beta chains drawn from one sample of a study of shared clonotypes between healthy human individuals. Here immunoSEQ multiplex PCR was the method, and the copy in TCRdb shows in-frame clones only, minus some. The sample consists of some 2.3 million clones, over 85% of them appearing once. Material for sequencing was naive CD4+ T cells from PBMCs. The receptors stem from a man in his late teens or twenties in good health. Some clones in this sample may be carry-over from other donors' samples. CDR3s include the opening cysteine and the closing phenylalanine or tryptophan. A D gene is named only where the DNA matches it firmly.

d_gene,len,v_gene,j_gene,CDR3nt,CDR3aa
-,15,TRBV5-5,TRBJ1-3,TGTGCCAGCAGCTTCGGCAGTCCCTCTGGAAACACCATATATTTT,CASSFGSPSGNTIYF
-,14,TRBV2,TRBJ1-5,TGTGCCAGCAGTGCCCAGTATAGCAATCAGCCCCAGCATTTT,CASSAQYSNQPQHF
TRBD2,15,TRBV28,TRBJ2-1,TGTGCCAGCAGTTTGCGACTAGCGGGATCCAATGAGCAGTTCTTC,CASSLRLAGSNEQFF
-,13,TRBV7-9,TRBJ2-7,TGTGCCAGCAGTTGGACTGGGTACTACGAGCAGTACTTC,CASSWTGYYEQYF
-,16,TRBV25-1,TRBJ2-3,TGTGCCAGCAGTGAATATCGGGGGAGTTCCCCAGATACGCAGTATTTT,CASSEYRGSSPDTQYF
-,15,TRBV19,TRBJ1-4,TGTGCCAGTACCCTCCAGACAGGAAATTATGAAAAACTGTTTTTT,CASTLQTGNYEKLFF
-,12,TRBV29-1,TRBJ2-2,TGCAGCGTTGAATTGGACACCGGGGAGCTGTTTTTT,CSVELDTGELFF
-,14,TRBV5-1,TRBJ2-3,TGCGCCAGCAGCTTTTCCACTAGAGCAGATACGCAGTATTTT,CASSFSTRADTQYF
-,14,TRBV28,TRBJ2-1,TGTGCCAGCCGGGGGCAGGGTCTATACAATGAGCAGTTCTTC,CASRGQGLYNEQFF
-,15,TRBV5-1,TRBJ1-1,TGCGCCAGCAGCTTAATGGGATCCATGAACACTGAAGCTTTCTTT,CASSLMGSMNTEAFF
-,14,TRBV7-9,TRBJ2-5,TGTGCCAGCAGCAGACTTCAGGGGCAAGAGACCCAGTACTTC,CASSRLQGQETQYF
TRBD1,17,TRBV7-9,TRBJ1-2,TGTGCCAGCAGCATTCTCGGGACAGGGGAACGCAACTATGGCTACACCTTC,CASSILGTGERNYGYTF
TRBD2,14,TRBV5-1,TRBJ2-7,TGCGCCAGCAGCAGACTAGCGGGGGTCTACGAGCAGTACTTC,CASSRLAGVYEQYF
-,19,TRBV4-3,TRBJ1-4,TGCGCCAGCAGCCGCCGACGTCCCGGGACACTTTCAACTAATGAAAAACTGTTTTTT,CASSRRRPGTLSTNEKLFF
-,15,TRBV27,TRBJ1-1,TGTGCCAGCAGTACCCCCGGGGGGCGCTTCACTGAAGCTTTCTTT,CASSTPGGRFTEAFF
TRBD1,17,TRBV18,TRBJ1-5,TGTGCCAGCTCACCTAGTCGGGACAGGATGGTAGGGCAGCCCCAGCATTTT,CASSPSRDRMVGQPQHF
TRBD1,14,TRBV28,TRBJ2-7,TGTGCCAGCAGTACGGGACAGGGGCCCTACGAGCAGTACTTC,CASSTGQGPYEQYF
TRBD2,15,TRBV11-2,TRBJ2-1,TGTGCCAGCAGCGTCGGGCTAGCGGGAGCTGTTGAGCAGTTCTTC,CASSVGLAGAVEQFF